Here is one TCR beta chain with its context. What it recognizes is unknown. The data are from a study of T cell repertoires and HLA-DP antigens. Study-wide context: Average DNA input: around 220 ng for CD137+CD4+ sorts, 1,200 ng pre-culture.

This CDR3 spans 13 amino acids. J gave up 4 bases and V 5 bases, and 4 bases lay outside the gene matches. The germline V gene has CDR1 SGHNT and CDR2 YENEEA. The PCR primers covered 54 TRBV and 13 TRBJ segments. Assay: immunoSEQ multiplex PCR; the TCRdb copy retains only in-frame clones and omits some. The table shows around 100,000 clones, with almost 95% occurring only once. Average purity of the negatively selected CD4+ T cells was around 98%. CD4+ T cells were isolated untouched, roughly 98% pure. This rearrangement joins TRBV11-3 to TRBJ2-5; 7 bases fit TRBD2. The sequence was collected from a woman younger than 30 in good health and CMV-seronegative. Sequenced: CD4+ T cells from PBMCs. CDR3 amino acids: CASSQSGAETQYF. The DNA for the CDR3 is TGTGCCAGCAGCCAGAGCGGGGCAGAGACCCAGTACTTC.